This TCR beta chain came from a study of T cells in Graves' hyperthyroidism and ophthalmopathy. Germline-derived CDR1 and CDR2 are SGHVS and FQNEAQ. CDR3 length equals 16 residues. Trimming cost V 1 base and J 2 bases, with 12 bases left between them. Ten or more counts support this clonotype. It was RNA transcripts that yielded the amplified TCR beta CDR3 regions. First-round RT-PCR of the TCR CDR3 relied on the HTBI primer set. Using its own MiXCR run on the multiplex PCR reads, TCRdb lists one record per CDR3 protein. In the table there are roughly 500,000 distinct CDR3 sequences, roughly 46% of which are singletons.

This receptor was identified in an adult woman with Graves' disease, either hyperthyroidism or ophthalmopathy (not recorded which). The sample was peripheral blood or thyroid tissue (not recorded which). The chain recombines TRBV7-8 with TRBJ1-3; D is undetermined. The CDR3, as DNA: TGTGCCAGCAGCTTAGGCTTCAACATGGCTGGAAACACCATATATTTT. Protein product: CASSLGFNMAGNTIYF.